A single sample is the source of the 11 T cell receptor beta chains below, sequenced in a study of blood T cell repertoires in COVID-19. Method: immunoSEQ multiplex PCR; TCRdb's copy keeps in-frame clones and lacks some. Counted here are about 160,000 clones, approximately 83% occurring once; the ten biggest clones make up about a tenth. Material for sequencing was peripheral blood. The receptor set was obtained from a woman older than 75 with active or convalescent COVID-19.

The V gene is TRBV6-2 or TRBV6-3, the J gene TRBJ1-2, with D possibly matching TRBD1 (5 bases). The CDR3 consists of 15 residues. Germline CDR1 is MNHEY and CDR2 is SVGEGT. V was shortened by 0 bases and J by 4 bases, with 12 bases between the two germline ends. Written as DNA, the CDR3 is TGTGCCAGCAGTTACTCGATTCGGGGGAGCTATGGCTACACCTTC. It codes for CASSYSIRGSYGYTF.

The chain combines TRBV5-1 with TRBJ2-7; 7 bases line up with TRBD2. Losses at the gene ends were 4 bases for V and 5 bases for J; bases not matched to a gene: 21. Looked up from germline, CDR1 is SGHRS and CDR2 is YFSETQ. The CDR3 covers 18 residues. The CDR3 loop reads CASSPMGGITPVRNEQYF. The CDR3 bases are TGCGCCAGCAGCCCCATGGGGGGGATCACCCCGGTGAGGAACGAGCAGTACTTC.

In its sample, this clone was seen many times. The chain has TRBV27 and TRBJ1-1; no clear D gene. V was pared by 3 bases and J by 0 bases, with 8 bases between. Germline V gives CDR1 MNHEY, CDR2 SMNVEV (reference sequence). This CDR3 region has 14 residues. DNA for the CDR3: TGTGCCAGCAGTTTTTCGGGGATGAACACTGAAGCTTTCTTT. Amino acid sequence: CASSFSGMNTEAFF.

The chain carries TRBV29-1 and TRBJ2-7; the match to TRBD2 covers 14 bases. V was clipped by 8 bases and J by 4 bases; unmatched bases: 7. In germline, CDR1 is SQVTM, CDR2 ANQGSEA. This CDR3 has 14 residues. In DNA, the CDR3 is TGCAGCATTGGAGGGACTAGCGGGAGATACGAGCAGTACTTC. As protein: CSIGGTSGRYEQYF.

This clone has just a few counts. This chain links TRBV11-2 with TRBJ2-2, with a tentative D call TRBD1 (7 bases). CDR3 length: 14 amino acids. V was pared by 3 bases and J by 5 bases, with 10 bases between. From germline, CDR1 is SGHAT and CDR2 FQNNGV. The CDR3 sequence: CASSFAGGTGELFF. As DNA, the CDR3 is TGTGCCAGCAGCTTTGCAGGGGGGACCGGGGAGCTGTTTTTT.

This clone has a handful of counts. The rearrangement uses TRBV14 and TRBJ2-7, with a possible D match to TRBD2 (6 bases). V shed 4 bases and J shed 4 bases, with 20 bases lying between them. Germline V gene data show CDR1 as SGHDN and CDR2 as FVKESK. The CDR3 runs 16 residues. The CDR3 DNA is TGTGCCAGCAGCCCCCCTAGTTGGAGGGGTCGGTACGAGCAGTACTTC. Amino acids: CASSPPSWRGRYEQYF.

This chain uses TRBV2 with TRBJ1-4; 10 nucleotides line up with TRBD1. Germline lookup yields CDR1 SNHLY and CDR2 FYNNEI. CDR3 length equals 14 residues. V was clipped by 5 bases and J by 6 bases; unmatched bases: 3. The CDR3 DNA follows: TGTGCCAGCAGTCAGGACAGGGGGGATGAAAAACTGTTTTTT. This sequence encodes CASSQDRGDEKLFF.

This chain joins TRBV10-3 and TRBJ1-2; 7 positions agree with TRBD1. V shed 0 bases and J 3 bases; nucleotides not matched to a gene: 7. Germline V gene data show CDR1 as ENHRY and CDR2 as SYGVKD. This CDR3 contains 16 residues. The CDR3 spells CAISESIGRGDYGYTF. As DNA, the CDR3 is TGTGCCATCAGTGAGTCAATCGGCAGGGGGGACTATGGCTACACCTTC.

The chain recombines TRBV10-3 with TRBJ1-4; perhaps TRBD1 as D (5 bases). V gave up 4 bases and J gave up 8 bases, with 11 bases separating them. The CDR3 is 13 amino acids. Germline lookup yields CDR1 ENHRY and CDR2 SYGVKD. Here the CDR3 reads CAISGQGGEKLFF. In nucleotides, the CDR3 is TGTGCCATCAGTGGGCAGGGAGGGGAAAAACTGTTTTTT.

The chain employs TRBV5-5 and TRBJ1-4, with a weak D call TRBD1 (5 bases). V dropped 3 bases and J dropped 8 bases, with 11 bases sitting between them. This CDR3 region has 13 residues. The V gene's germline CDR1 is SGHKS and CDR2 YYEKEE (reference sequence). DNA of the CDR3: TGTGCCAGCAGCTCCGCAGGGATGGAAAAACTGTTTTTT. Protein sequence: CASSSAGMEKLFF.

The chain carries TRBV6-2 or TRBV6-3 and TRBJ1-5; 8 nucleotides match TRBD1. V shed 4 bases and J 4 bases; nucleotides not matched to a gene: 3. CDR1 is MNHEY, CDR2 SVGEGT, per germline. The CDR3 extends over 14 amino acids. The CDR3 region has the DNA TGTGCCAGCAGTTGGACAGGGATTAATCAGCCCCAGCATTTT. Translation gives CASSWTGINQPQHF.